This TCR beta chain is from a study of blood T cell repertoires in COVID-19. The length of the CDR3 is 16 residues. CDR1 is KGHSH, CDR2 LQKENI, per germline. Trimming removed 2 bases at V and 1 base at J, with 14 bases between. As regards this clone: The same CDR3 can be traced to other DNA sequences in this sample.

Per the study methods: The assay estimated nucleated cells by amplifying reference gene primers. Generated by immunoSEQ multiplex PCR, the TCRdb table keeps only in-frame clones and is missing some. The DNA gave D and trimming, while V, J and clone size come from that table. Of around 180,000 clones in the sample, about 82% are singletons; the top ten hold under 5.5%. The chain combines TRBV18 with TRBJ2-5; D might be TRBD1 (5 bases). The sequenced sample consisted of peripheral blood. The clonotype comes from a woman aged 25 to 45 with acute or convalescent COVID-19. CDR3 loop: CASSPGTVGAQETQYF. The CDR3, as DNA: TGTGCCAGCTCACCAGGAACGGTAGGGGCCCAAGAGACCCAGTACTTC.